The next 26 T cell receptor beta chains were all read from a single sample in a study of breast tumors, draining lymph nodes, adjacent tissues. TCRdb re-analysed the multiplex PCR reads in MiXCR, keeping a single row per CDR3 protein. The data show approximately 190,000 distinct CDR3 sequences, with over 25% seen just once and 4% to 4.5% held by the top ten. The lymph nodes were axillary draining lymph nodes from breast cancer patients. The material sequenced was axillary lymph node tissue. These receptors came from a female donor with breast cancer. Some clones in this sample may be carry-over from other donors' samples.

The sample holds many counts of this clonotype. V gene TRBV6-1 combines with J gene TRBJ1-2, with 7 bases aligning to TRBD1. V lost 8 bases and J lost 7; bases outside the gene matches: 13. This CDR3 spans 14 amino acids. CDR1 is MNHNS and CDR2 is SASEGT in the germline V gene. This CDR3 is CASRAQGQGGGYTF. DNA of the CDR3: TGTGCCAGCCGGGCGCAGGGCCAGGGGGGTGGCTACACCTTC.

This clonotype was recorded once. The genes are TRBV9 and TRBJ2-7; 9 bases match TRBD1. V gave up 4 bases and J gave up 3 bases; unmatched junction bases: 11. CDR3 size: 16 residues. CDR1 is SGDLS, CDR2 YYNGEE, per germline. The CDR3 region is CASSSTGGAGGYEQYF. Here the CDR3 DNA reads TGTGCCAGCAGCTCCACAGGGGGCGCGGGCGGCTACGAGCAGTACTTC.

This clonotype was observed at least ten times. The CDR3 loop is CAWREQTGARGNTIYF. CDR3 in DNA: TGTGCCTGGAGGGAACAAACAGGGGCTCGCGGAAACACCATATATTTT. The chain is built from TRBV30 and TRBJ1-3, with 7 bases lining up with TRBD1. V lost 3 bases to trimming and J lost 4 bases; unmatched junction nucleotides: 12. The CDR3 is 16 residues long. Germline assignment: CDR1 GTSNPN and CDR2 SVGIG (reference sequence).

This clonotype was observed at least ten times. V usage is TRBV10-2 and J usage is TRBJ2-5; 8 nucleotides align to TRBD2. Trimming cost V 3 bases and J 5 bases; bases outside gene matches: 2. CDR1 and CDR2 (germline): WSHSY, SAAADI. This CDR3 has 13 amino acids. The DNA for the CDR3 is TGCGCCAGCAGTGAACCTAGCGGGGAGACCCAGTACTTC. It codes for CASSEPSGETQYF.

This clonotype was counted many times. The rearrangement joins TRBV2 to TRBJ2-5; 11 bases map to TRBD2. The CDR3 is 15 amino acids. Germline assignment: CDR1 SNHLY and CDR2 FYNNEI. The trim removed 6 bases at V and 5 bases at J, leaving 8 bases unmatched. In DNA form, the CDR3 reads TGTGCCAGCAGACGTACTAGCGGGGGTATGGAGACCCAGTACTTC. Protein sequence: CASRRTSGGMETQYF. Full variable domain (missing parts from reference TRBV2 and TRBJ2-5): EPEVTQTPSHQVTQMGQEVILRCVPISNHLYFYWYRQILGQKVEFLVSFYNNEISEKSEIFDDQFSVERPDGSNFTLKIRSTKLEDSAMYFCASRRTSGGMETQYFGPGTRLLVL.

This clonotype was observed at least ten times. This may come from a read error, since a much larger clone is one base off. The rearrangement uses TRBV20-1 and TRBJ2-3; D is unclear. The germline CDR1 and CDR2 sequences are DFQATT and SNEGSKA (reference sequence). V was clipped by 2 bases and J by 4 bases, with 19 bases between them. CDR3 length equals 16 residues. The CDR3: CSARRVALPPADTQYF. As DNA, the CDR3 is TGCAGTGCTAGACGGGTAGCACTCCCCCCCGCAGATACGCAGTATTTT.

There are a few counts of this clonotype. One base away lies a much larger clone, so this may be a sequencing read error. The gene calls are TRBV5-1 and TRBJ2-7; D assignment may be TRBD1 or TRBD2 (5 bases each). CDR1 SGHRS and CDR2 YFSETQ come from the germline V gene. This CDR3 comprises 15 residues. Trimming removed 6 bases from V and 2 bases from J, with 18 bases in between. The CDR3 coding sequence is TGCGCCAGCAACCCAACCGGGGCTGAGGCCTACGAGCAGTACTTC. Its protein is CASNPTGAEAYEQYF.

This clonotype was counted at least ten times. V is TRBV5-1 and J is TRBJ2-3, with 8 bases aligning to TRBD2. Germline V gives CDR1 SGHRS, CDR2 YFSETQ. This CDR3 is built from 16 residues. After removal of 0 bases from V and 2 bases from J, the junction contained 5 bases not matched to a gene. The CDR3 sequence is CASSLALAGNTDTQYF. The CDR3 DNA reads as TGCGCCAGCAGCTTGGCCTTAGCGGGGAACACAGATACGCAGTATTTT.

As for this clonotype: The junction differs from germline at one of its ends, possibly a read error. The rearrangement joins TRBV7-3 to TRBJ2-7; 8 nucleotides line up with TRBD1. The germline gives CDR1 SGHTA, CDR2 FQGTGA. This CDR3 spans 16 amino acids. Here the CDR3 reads CASSLYVRDRHNEQYF. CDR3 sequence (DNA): TGCGCCAGCAGCTTGTATGTACGGGACAGGCACAACGAGCAGTACTTC.

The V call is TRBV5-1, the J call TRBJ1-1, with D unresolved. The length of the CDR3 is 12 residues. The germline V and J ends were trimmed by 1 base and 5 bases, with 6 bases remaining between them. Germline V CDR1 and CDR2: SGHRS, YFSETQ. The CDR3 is CASSLSGTEAFF. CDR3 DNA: TGCGCCAGCAGCTTGAGCGGGACTGAAGCTTTCTTT. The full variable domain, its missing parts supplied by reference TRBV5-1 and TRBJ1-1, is KAGVTQTPRYLIKTRGQQVTLSCSPISGHRSVSWYQQTPGQGLQFLFEYFSETQRNKGNFPGRFSGRQFSNSRSEMNVSTLELGDSALYLCASSLSGTEAFFGQGTRLTVV.

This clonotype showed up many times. CDR3 residues: CASTETINQPQHF. The CDR3 region has the DNA TGTGCCAGCACTGAGACCATTAATCAGCCCCAGCATTTT. The V call is TRBV6-1, the J call TRBJ1-5; no clear D gene. This CDR3 contains 13 residues. The V gene's germline CDR1 is MNHNS and CDR2 SASEGT. The V and J ends lost 7 bases and 4 bases respectively, with 11 bases between them.

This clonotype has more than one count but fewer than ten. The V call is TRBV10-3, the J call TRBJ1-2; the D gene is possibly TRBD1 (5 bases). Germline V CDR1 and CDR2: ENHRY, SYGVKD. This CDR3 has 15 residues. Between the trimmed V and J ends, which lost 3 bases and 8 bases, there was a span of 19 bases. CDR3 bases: TGTGCCATCAGTGACCCGGGACGAAACCTTGAAGGCTACACCTTC. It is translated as CAISDPGRNLEGYTF.

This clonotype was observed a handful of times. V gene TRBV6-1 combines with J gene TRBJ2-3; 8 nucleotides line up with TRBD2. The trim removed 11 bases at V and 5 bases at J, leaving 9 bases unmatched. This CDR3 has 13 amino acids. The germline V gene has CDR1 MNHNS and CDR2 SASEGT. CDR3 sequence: CAATVGGGDTQYF. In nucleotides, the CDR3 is TGTGCCGCCACCGTCGGGGGGGGAGATACGCAGTATTTT.

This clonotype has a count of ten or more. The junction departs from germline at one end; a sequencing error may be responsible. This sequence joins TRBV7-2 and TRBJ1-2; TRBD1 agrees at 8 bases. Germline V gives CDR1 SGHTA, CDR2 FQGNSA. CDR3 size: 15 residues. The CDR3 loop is CASSLGWGQVYGYPF. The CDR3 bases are TGTGCCAGCAGCTTAGGGTGGGGACAGGTCTATGGCTACCCCTTC.

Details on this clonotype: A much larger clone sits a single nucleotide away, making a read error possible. The CDR3 DNA sequence: TGTGCCAGCAGTGAAAGTGACCTAGCCACGCAGTATTTT. This codes for CASSESDLATQYF. The gene calls are TRBV11-3 and TRBJ2-3; tentative D call: TRBD2 (5 bases). V was shortened by 6 bases and J by 9 bases, with 16 bases between the two germline ends. CDR3 length: 13 residues. Germline V CDR1 and CDR2: SGHNT, YENEEA.

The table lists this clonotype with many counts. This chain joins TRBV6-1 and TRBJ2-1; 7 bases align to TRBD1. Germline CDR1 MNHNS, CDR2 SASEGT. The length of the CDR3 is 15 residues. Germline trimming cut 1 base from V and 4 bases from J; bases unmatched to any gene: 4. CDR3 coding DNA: TGTGCCAGCAGTGAAGTGAGGACAGGTTACAATGAGCAGTTCTTC. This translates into CASSEVRTGYNEQFF.

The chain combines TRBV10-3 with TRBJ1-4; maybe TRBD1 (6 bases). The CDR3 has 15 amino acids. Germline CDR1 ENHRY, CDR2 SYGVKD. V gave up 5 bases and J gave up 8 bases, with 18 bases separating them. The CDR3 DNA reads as TGTGCCATCAGTAGGGGGTCTGGCCCTCTCGAAAAACTGTTTTTT. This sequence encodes CAISRGSGPLEKLFF.

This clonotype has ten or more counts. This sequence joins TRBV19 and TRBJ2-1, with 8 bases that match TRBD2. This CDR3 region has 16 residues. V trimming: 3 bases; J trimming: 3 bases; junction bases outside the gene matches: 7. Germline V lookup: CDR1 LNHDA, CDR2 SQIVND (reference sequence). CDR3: CASSIPSGSHYNEQFF. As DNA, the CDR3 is TGTGCCAGTAGTATTCCTAGCGGGTCCCACTACAATGAGCAGTTCTTC. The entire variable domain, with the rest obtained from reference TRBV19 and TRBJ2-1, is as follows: DGGITQSPKYLFRKEGQNVTLSCEQNLNHDAMYWYRQDPGQGLRLIYYSQIVNDFQKGDIAEGYSVSREKKESFPLTVTSAQKNPTAFYLCASSIPSGSHYNEQFFGPGTRLTVL.

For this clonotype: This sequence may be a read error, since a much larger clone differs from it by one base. CDR3 sequence reads: CANSQGSSEPPDF. CDR3 DNA: TGTGCCAACAGTCAAGGTTCTAGCGAGCCCCCAGACTTC. The chain is built from TRBV28 and TRBJ2-5, with D possibly being TRBD2 (6 bases). The length of the CDR3 is 13 residues. The V gene's germline CDR1 is MDHEN and CDR2 SYDVKM.

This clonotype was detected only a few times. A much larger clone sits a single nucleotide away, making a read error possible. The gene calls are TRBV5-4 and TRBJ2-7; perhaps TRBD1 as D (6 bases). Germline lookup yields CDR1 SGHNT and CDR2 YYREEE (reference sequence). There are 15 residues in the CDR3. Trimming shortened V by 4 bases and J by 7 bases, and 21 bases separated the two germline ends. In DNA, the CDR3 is TGTGCCAGCAGCCTGGGGGACACTCGGGTAGGGGAGCAGTACTTC. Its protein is CASSLGDTRVGEQYF.

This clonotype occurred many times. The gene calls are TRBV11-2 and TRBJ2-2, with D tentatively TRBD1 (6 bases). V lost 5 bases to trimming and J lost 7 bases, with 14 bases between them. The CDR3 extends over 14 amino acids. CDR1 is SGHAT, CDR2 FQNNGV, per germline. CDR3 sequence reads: CASSPLKGVGELFF. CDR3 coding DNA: TGTGCCAGCAGCCCATTAAAGGGGGTCGGGGAGCTGTTTTTT.

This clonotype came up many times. The CDR3 is CASSVLPEVGNTIYF. For the CDR3, the DNA is TGTGCCAGCAGCGTCCTCCCCGAGGTTGGAAACACCATATATTTT. This chain uses TRBV9 with TRBJ1-3; no firm D call. Trimming removed 2 bases from V and 3 bases from J, with 12 bases in between. The CDR3 runs to 15 residues. Germline V gene lookup returns CDR1 SGDLS and CDR2 YYNGEE.

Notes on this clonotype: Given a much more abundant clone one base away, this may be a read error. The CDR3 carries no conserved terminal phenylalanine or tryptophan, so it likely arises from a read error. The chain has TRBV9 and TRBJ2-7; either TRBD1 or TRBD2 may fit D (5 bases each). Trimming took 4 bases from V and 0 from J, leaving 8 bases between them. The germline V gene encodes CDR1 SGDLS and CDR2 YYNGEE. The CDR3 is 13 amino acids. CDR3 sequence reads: CASSRDDSYEQYS. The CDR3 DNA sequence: TGTGCCAGCAGCCGGGACGACTCCTACGAGCAGTACTCC.

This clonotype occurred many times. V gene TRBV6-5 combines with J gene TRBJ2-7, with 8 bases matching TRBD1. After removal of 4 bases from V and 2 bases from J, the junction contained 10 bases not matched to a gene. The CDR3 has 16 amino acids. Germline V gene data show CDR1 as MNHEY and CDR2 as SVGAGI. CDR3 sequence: CASSSTPGTGAYEQYF. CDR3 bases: TGTGCCAGCAGTTCCACCCCCGGGACAGGAGCCTACGAGCAGTACTTC.

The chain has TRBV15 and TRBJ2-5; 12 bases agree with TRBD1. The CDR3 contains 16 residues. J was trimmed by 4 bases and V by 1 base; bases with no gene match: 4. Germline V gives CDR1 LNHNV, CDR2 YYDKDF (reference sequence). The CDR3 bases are TGTGCCACCAGCAGAGGGGGGACAGGGGGCATAGAGACCCAGTACTTC. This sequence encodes CATSRGGTGGIETQYF.

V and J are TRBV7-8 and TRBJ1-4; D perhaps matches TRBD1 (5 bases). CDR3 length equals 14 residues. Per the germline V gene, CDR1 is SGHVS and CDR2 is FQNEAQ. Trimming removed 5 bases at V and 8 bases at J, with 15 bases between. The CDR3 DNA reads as TGTGCCAGCAGCCCATGGGACGGGCAGGAAAAACTGTTTTTT. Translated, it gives CASSPWDGQEKLFF.